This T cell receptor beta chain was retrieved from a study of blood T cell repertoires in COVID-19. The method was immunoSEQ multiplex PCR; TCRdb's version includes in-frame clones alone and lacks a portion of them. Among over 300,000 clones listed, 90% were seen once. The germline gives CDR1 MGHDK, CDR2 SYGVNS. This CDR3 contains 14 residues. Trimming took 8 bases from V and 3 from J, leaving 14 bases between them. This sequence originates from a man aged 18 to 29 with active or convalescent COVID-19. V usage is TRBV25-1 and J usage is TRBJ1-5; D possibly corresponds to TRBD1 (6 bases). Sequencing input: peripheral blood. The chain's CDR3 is CASRGQIDNQPQHF. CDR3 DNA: TGTGCCAGCCGCGGACAGATTGACAATCAGCCCCAGCATTTT.